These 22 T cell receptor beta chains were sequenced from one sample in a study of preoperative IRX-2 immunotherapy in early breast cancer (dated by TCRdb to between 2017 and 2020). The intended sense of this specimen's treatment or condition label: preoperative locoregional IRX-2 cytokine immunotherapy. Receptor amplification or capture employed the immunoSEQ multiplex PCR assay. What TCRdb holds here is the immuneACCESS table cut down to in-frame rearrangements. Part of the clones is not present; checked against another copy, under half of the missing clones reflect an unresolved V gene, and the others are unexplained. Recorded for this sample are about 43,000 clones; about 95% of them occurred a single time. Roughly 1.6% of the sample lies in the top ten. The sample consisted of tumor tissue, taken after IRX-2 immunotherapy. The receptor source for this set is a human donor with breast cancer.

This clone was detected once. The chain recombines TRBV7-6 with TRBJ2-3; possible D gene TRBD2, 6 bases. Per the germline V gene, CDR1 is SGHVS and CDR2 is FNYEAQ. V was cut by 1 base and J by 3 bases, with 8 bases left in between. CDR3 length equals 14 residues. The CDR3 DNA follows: TGTGCCAGCAGCTTAGGGAGGGATACAGATACGCAGTATTTT. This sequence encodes CASSLGRDTDTQYF.

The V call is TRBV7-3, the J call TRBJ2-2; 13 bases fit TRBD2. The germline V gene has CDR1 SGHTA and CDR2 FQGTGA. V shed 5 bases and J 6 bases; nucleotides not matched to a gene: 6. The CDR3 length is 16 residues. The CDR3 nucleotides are TGTGCCAGCAGCCAAACTAGCGGGGGGGCCCCCGGGGAGCTGTTTTTT. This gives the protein CASSQTSGGAPGELFF.

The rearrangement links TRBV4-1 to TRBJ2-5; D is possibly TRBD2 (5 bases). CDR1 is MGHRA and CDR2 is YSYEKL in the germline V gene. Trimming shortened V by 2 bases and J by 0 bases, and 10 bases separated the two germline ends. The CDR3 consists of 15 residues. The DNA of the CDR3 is TGCGCCAGCAGCCAACCCGGGGTGTACCAAGAGACCCAGTACTTC. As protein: CASSQPGVYQETQYF.

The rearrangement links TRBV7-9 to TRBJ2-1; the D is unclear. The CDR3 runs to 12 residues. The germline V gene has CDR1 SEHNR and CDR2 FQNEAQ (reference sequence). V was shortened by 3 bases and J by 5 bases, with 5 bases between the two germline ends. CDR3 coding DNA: TGTGCCAGCAGCTTCACTAACAATGAGCAGTTCTTC. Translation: CASSFTNNEQFF.

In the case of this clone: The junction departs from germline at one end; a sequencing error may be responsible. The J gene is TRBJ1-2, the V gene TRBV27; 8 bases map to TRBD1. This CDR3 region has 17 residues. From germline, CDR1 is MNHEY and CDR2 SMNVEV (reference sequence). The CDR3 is CTSSSPPGQGVISGYTF. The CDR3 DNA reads TGTACCAGCAGTTCCCCCCCAGGACAGGGTGTTATCTCTGGCTACACCTTC.

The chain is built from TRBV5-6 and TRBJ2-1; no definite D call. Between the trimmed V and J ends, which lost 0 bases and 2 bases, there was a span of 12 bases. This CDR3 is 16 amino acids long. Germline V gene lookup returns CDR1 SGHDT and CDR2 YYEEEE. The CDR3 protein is CASSLATIRAYNEQFF. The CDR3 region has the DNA TGTGCCAGCAGCTTGGCCACTATTCGCGCCTACAATGAGCAGTTCTTC.

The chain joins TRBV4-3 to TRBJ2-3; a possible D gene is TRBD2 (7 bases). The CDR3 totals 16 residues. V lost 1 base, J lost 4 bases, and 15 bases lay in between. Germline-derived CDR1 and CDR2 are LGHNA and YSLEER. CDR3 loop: CASSQVWRGRADTQYF. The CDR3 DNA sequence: TGCGCCAGCAGCCAAGTATGGCGGGGGCGAGCAGATACGCAGTATTTT.

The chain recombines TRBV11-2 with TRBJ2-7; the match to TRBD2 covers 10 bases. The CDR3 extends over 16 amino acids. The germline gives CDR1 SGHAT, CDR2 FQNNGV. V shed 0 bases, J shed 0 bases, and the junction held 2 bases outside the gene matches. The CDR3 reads CASSLESSGSSYEQYF. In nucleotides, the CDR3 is TGTGCCAGCAGCTTAGAGTCTAGCGGGAGCTCCTACGAGCAGTACTTC.

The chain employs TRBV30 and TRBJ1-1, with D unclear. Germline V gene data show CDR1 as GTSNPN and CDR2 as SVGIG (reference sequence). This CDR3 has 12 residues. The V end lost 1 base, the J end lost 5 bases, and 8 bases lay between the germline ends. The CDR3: CAWSGLRTEAFF. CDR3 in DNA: TGTGCCTGGAGTGGACTCCGGACTGAAGCTTTCTTT.

The CDR3 reads CASSQDLRGSRRSYEQYF. In DNA form, the CDR3 reads TGTGCCAGCAGCCAAGATCTCCGGGGGTCCCGAAGATCCTACGAGCAGTACTTC. This chain uses TRBV4-2 with TRBJ2-7; tentatively, D is TRBD2 (6 bases). Looked up from germline, CDR1 is LGHNA and CDR2 is YNFKEQ. This CDR3 has 18 residues. Trimming shortened V by 0 bases and J by 1 base, and 19 bases separated the two germline ends.

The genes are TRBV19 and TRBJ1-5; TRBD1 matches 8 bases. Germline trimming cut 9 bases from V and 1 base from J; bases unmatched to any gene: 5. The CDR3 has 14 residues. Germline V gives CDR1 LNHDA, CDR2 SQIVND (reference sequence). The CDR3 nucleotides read TGTGCCAGCGATAACAGGGGGAGCAATCAGCCCCAGCATTTT. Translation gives CASDNRGSNQPQHF. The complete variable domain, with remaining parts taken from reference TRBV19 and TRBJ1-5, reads DGGITQSPKYLFRKEGQNVTLSCEQNLNHDAMYWYRQDPGQGLRLIYYSQIVNDFQKGDIAEGYSVSREKKESFPLTVTSAQKNPTAFYLCASDNRGSNQPQHFGDGTRLSIL.

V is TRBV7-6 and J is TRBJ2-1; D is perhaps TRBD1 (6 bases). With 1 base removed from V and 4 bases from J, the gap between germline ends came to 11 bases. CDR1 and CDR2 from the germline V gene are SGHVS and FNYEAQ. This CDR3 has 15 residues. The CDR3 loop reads CASSLDRDLYNEQFF. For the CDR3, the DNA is TGTGCCAGCAGCTTAGACAGGGACCTGTACAATGAGCAGTTCTTC.

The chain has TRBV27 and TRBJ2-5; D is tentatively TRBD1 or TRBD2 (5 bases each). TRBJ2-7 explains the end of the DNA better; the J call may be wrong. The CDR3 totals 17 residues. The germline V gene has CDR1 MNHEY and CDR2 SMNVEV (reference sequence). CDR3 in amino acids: CASSSRPGRTDAYEQYF. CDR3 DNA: TGTGCCAGCAGTTCCCGACCGGGACGGACCGATGCCTACGAGCAGTACTTC.

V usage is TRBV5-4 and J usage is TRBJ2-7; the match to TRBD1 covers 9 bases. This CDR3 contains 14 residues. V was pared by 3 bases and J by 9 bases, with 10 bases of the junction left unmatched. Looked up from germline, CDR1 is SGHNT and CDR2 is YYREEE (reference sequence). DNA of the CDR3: TGTGCCAGCAGCTGGGACAGGGCGAGGGTGGGGCAGTACTTC. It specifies CASSWDRARVGQYF.

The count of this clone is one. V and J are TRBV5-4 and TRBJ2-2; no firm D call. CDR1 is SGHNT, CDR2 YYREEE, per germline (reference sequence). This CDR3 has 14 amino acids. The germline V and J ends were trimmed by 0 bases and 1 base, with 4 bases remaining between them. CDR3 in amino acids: CASSLDGNTGELFF. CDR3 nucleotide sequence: TGTGCCAGCAGCTTGGACGGGAACACCGGGGAGCTGTTTTTT.

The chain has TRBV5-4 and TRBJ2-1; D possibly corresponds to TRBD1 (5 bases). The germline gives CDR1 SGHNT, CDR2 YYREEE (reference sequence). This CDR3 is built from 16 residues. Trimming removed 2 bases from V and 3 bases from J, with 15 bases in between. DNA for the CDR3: TGTGCCAGCAGCTTAATAAGGGGCACGGTCTACAATGAGCAGTTCTTC. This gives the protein CASSLIRGTVYNEQFF.

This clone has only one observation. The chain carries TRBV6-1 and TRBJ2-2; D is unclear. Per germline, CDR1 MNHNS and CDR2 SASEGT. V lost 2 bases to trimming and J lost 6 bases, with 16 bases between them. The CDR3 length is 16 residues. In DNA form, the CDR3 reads TGTGCCAGCAGTGAACCAACCTATGGGGATTCCGGGGAGCTGTTTTTT. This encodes CASSEPTYGDSGELFF.

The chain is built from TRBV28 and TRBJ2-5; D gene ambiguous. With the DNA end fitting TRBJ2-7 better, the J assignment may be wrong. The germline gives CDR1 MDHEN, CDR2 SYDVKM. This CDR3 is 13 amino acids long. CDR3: CASSFSPLYEQYF. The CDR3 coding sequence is TGTGCCAGCAGTTTCTCACCCCTCTACGAGCAGTACTTC.

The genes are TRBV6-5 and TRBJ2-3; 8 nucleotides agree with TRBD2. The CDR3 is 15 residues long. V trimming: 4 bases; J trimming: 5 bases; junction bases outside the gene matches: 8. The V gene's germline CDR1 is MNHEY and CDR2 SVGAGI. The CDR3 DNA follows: TGTGCCAGCAGTTTTTTAGCGGGGAGGGTAGATACGCAGTATTTT. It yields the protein CASSFLAGRVDTQYF.

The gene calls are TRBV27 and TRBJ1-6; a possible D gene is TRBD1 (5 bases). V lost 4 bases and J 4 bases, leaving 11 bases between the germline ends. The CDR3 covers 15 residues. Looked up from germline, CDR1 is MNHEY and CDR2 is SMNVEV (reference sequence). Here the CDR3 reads CASSWGFIYNSPLHF. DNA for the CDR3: TGTGCCAGCAGTTGGGGGTTTATATATAATTCACCCCTCCACTTT.

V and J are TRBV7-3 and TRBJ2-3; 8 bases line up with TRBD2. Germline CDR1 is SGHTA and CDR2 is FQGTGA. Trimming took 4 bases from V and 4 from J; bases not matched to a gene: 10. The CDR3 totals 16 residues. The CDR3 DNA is TGTGCCAGCAGCTCGGGGCATAGCGGGACTGCAGATACGCAGTATTTT. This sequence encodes CASSSGHSGTADTQYF.

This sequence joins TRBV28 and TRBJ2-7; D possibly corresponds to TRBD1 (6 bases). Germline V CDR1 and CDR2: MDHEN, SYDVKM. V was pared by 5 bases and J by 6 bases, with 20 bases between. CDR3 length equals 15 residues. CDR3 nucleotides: TGTGCCAGCAGTCCCCTTACAGGGAAAATTGGCGAGCAGTACTTC. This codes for CASSPLTGKIGEQYF.